Following are 22 T cell receptor beta chains from one sample sequenced in a study of quantifying T cell responses using KT2 cells. Background on the study: cDNA was made from DNase-treated RNA using alpha and beta constant primers.

A single-stranded UMI oligo with SP2 sequence was ligated to cDNA 3' ends. The first PCR ran 3 to 5 cycles with an equimolar RC1.1 and RC1.2 beta primer mix. TCRdb independently ran MiXCR on the UMI-ligation and nested PCR reads; one entry per CDR3 protein. The data contain 40,000 or so distinct CDR3 sequences, approximately 17% of them singletons. The sequencing sample was made of PBMCs spiked with cells of the T cell clone KT2. The receptors were sampled from a human donor.

This chain links TRBV10-3 with TRBJ2-7, with 7 bases aligning to TRBD2. After removal of 3 bases from V and 10 bases from J, the junction contained 24 bases not matched to a gene. This CDR3 spans 18 amino acids. The germline gives CDR1 ENHRY, CDR2 SYGVKD. The CDR3 is CAISDPTREQRGVYFQYF. In DNA, the CDR3 is TGTGCCATCAGTGACCCCACTCGGGAACAGCGGGGAGTCTATTTTCAGTACTTC.

The rearrangement joins TRBV6-1 to TRBJ1-4; unclear D gene. CDR1 and CDR2 from the germline V gene are MNHNS and SASEGT. This CDR3 comprises 13 residues. V was cut by 6 bases and J by 7 bases, with 12 bases left in between. CDR3 sequence (DNA): TGTGCCAGCAGCGGGTCTCCAGCTGAAAAACTGTTTTTT. Residues: CASSGSPAEKLFF.

This clonotype was observed a handful of times. The chain couples TRBV12-3 or TRBV12-4 to TRBJ2-5; possible D gene TRBD2, 5 bases. The CDR3 runs to 16 residues. V was clipped by 1 base and J by 4 bases, with 16 bases between them. The CDR3 spells CASSLVASSSGETQYF. In DNA form, the CDR3 reads TGTGCCAGCAGTTTAGTGGCCTCCTCGAGCGGAGAGACCCAGTACTTC.

This clonotype was found a few times. The rearrangement joins TRBV7-6 to TRBJ2-7; 7 nucleotides agree with TRBD2. The germline gives CDR1 SGHVS, CDR2 FNYEAQ. This CDR3 is 15 amino acids long. J lost 5 bases, V lost 1 base, and 8 bases had no gene match. CDR3 sequence: CASSLVGGTRDEQYF. The CDR3 bases are TGTGCCAGCAGCTTAGTGGGAGGGACCCGGGACGAGCAGTACTTC.

The rearrangement uses TRBV2 and TRBJ2-5; tentatively, D is TRBD1 (6 bases). Deletions cut 5 bases from V and 0 bases from J, with 10 bases between. CDR3 length: 14 residues. Germline assignment: CDR1 SNHLY and CDR2 FYNNEI. The CDR3 sequence is CASSPRTDQETQYF. The CDR3 coding sequence is TGTGCCAGCAGTCCTCGGACAGACCAAGAGACCCAGTACTTC.

J is TRBJ2-5 and V is TRBV5-6; TRBD1 is a possible D gene (5 bases). Germline CDR1 reads SGHDT; CDR2 reads YYEEEE. The CDR3 runs to 15 residues. Trimming removed 2 bases from V and 0 bases from J, with 11 bases in between. In DNA form, the CDR3 reads TGTGCCAGCAGCTTCCGGACATGGTACCAAGAGACCCAGTACTTC. It specifies CASSFRTWYQETQYF.

There are a few counts of this clonotype. This chain connects TRBV19 to TRBJ2-2, with 7 nucleotides matching TRBD1. Trimming took 6 bases from V and 6 from J; bases not matched to a gene: 7. The CDR3 spans 14 residues. Per germline, CDR1 LNHDA and CDR2 SQIVND (reference sequence). The CDR3 nucleotides read TGTGCCAGTAGGACAGGGAGACAATCCGGGGAGCTGTTTTTT. Residues: CASRTGRQSGELFF.

V usage is TRBV5-1 and J usage is TRBJ2-5; either TRBD1 or TRBD2 may supply D (5 bases each). Germline CDR1 is SGHRS and CDR2 is YFSETQ. The CDR3 is made up of 16 amino acids. V lost 0 bases to trimming and J lost 2 bases, with 14 bases between them. CDR3 in amino acids: CASSLDGDPRQETQYF. The CDR3 bases are TGCGCCAGCAGCTTGGATGGGGACCCCCGTCAAGAGACCCAGTACTTC.

The table lists this clonotype with a few counts. This chain uses TRBV24-1 with TRBJ2-5; D remains ambiguous. The CDR3 contains 15 residues. Germline loops: CDR1 KGHDR, CDR2 SFDVKD. The ends were cut back, 4 bases at V and 4 bases at J, with 15 bases in the middle. The CDR3 coding sequence is TGTGCCACCAGTGACCCCCTGGTTCCCGGAGAGACCCAGTACTTC. Its translation is CATSDPLVPGETQYF.

The chain has TRBV6-5 and TRBJ1-2, with a tentative D call TRBD1 (5 bases). Germline CDR1 is MNHEY and CDR2 is SVGAGI. The length of the CDR3 is 14 residues. The V end lost 0 bases, the J end lost 3 bases, and 8 bases lay between the germline ends. The CDR3 DNA sequence: TGTGCCAGCAGTTACTCGTCAGGGTACTATGGCTACACCTTC. It codes for CASSYSSGYYGYTF.

This clonotype was recorded at least ten times. The J gene is TRBJ2-5, the V gene TRBV20-1, with a tentative D call TRBD2 (6 bases). The CDR3 is 14 amino acids. V gave up 3 bases and J gave up 2 bases, with 13 bases separating them. Per germline, CDR1 DFQATT and CDR2 SNEGSKA (reference sequence). The CDR3, as DNA: TGCAGTGCTAGGGACGGGGGTATACAAGAGACCCAGTACTTC. Protein sequence: CSARDGGIQETQYF.

V usage is TRBV21-1 and J usage is TRBJ1-3. TRBV21-1 is an annotated pseudogene. This CDR3 has 16 residues. CDR3 nucleotide sequence: TGTGCCAGCAGCAAAGATGGAGAGAGCTCTGGAAACACCATATATTTT. This gives the protein CASSKDGESSGNTIYF.

The CDR3 here is CAGRRDENQPQHF. The CDR3 DNA is TGTGCCGGGCGCCGGGACGAGAATCAGCCCCAGCATTTT. This chain uses TRBV6-1 with TRBJ1-5; perhaps TRBD1 as D (5 bases). Trimming took 11 bases from V and 4 from J, leaving 15 bases between them. The CDR3 totals 13 residues. The germline V gene has CDR1 MNHNS and CDR2 SASEGT.

In the case of this clonotype: Germline and junction disagree at one end, which may indicate a read error. The chain links TRBV7-8 to TRBJ2-1; a possible D gene is TRBD1 (5 bases). Germline assignment: CDR1 SGHVS and CDR2 FQNEAQ. CDR3 size: 16 residues. CDR3 bases: TGTGCCGGCAGCCTCATAACAGGATCCCTCTACAATGAGCAGTTCTTC. Encoded protein: CAGSLITGSLYNEQFF.

In regard to this clonotype: A clone one base away is much larger, so this may be a read error. The chain employs TRBV9 and TRBJ2-7, with D uncertain. The CDR3 contains 11 residues. The V and J ends lost 3 bases and 4 bases respectively, with 5 bases between them. Germline assignment: CDR1 SGDLS and CDR2 YYNGEE. CDR3 amino acids: CASSAGYEQYF. The CDR3 DNA follows: TGTGCCAGCAGCGCCGGATACGAGCAGTACTTC.

This clonotype appeared a few times. This sequence joins TRBV11-2 and TRBJ1-5, with D maybe TRBD1 (5 bases). V lost 5 bases and J 11 bases, leaving 19 bases between the germline ends. CDR3 length equals 14 residues. Germline CDR1 SGHAT, CDR2 FQNNGV. The CDR3 coding sequence is TGTGCCAGCAGCCTAGGGACCTCCCTATCAGCCCAGCATTTT. This sequence encodes CASSLGTSLSAQHF.

This clonotype was observed many times. The chain links TRBV3-1 to TRBJ1-2; D is uncertain. V lost 2 bases and J lost 3, with 7 bases in between. The V gene's germline CDR1 is LGHDT and CDR2 YNNKEL (reference sequence). The CDR3 spans 13 residues. The CDR3 region has the DNA TGTGCCAGCAGCCAAAGATCGTACTATGGCTACACCTTC. Translated, it gives CASSQRSYYGYTF.

This chain uses TRBV5-6 with TRBJ2-2; no clear D gene. Looked up from germline, CDR1 is SGHDT and CDR2 is YYEEEE. V was clipped by 7 bases and J by 2 bases, with 15 bases between them. This CDR3 has 15 amino acids. The CDR3 sequence: CASGRRNHNTGELFF. CDR3 sequence (DNA): TGTGCCAGCGGCAGAAGGAACCATAACACCGGGGAGCTGTTTTTT.

The J gene is TRBJ1-1, the V gene TRBV5-1; perhaps TRBD1 as D (5 bases). Per the germline V gene, CDR1 is SGHRS and CDR2 is YFSETQ. The CDR3 extends over 16 amino acids. V gave up 4 bases and J gave up 2 bases, with 18 bases separating them. The DNA of the CDR3 is TGCGCCAGCAGCCGCAGGGAACAGCAGTTAAACACTGAAGCTTTCTTT. Translating gives CASSRREQQLNTEAFF.

This clonotype occurred a few times. This chain joins TRBV5-1 and TRBJ2-3, with 7 bases identical to TRBD2. This CDR3 region has 15 residues. The J segment lost 3 bases and the V segment lost 0 bases, leaving 4 bases of the junction unmatched. Germline CDR1 and CDR2: SGHRS and YFSETQ. This chain's CDR3 is CASSLALAATDTQYF. The CDR3 DNA sequence: TGCGCCAGCAGCTTGGCCCTAGCGGCAACAGATACGCAGTATTTT.

The chain combines TRBV10-3 with TRBJ2-7; 9 bases are shared with TRBD1. Germline CDR1 is ENHRY and CDR2 is SYGVKD. This CDR3 is built from 14 residues. V trimming: 5 bases; J trimming: 4 bases; junction bases outside the gene matches: 6. This chain's CDR3 is CAISLRDREYEQYF. In nucleotides, the CDR3 is TGTGCCATCAGTCTCCGGGACAGGGAGTACGAGCAGTACTTC.

The chain links TRBV6-6 to TRBJ2-3; 15 bases are a match to TRBD2. Per germline, CDR1 MNHNY and CDR2 SVGAGI (reference sequence). This CDR3 has 19 residues. The V and J ends lost 0 bases and 3 bases, in that order; junction bases with no gene match: 7. For the CDR3, the DNA is TGTGCCAGCAGTTACTCGAGTGGACTAGCGGGAGGGTTAACAGATACGCAGTATTTT. Protein sequence: CASSYSSGLAGGLTDTQYF.